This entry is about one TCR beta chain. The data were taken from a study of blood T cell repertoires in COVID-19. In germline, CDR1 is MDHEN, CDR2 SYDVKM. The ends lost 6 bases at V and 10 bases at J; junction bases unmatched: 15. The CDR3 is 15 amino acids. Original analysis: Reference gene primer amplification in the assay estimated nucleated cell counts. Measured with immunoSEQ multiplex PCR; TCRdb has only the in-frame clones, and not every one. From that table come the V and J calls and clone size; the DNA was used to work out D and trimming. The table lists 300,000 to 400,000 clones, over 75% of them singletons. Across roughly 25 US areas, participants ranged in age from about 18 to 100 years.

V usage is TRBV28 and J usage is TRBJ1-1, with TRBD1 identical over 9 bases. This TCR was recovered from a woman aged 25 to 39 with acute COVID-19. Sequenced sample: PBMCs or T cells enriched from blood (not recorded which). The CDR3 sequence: CASSPRDRATIGAFF. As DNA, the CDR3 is TGTGCCAGCAGCCCGAGGGACAGGGCCACAATAGGAGCTTTCTTT. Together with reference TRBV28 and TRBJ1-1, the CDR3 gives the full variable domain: DVKVTQSSRYLVKRTGEKVFLECVQDMDHENMFWYRQDPGLGLRLIYFSYDVKMKEKGDIPEGYSVSREKKERFSLILESASTNQTSMYLCASSPRDRATIGAFFGQGTRLTVV.